This T cell receptor beta chain emerged from a study of cytomegalovirus exposure and HLA in healthy donors. This CDR3 spans 16 amino acids. The germline gives CDR1 SGDLS, CDR2 YYNGEE. Trimming removed 4 bases from V and 1 base from J, with 15 bases in between. PCR was performed using 60 Vbeta and 13 Jbeta primers. Sequencing was performed with immunoSEQ multiplex PCR; in TCRdb, only in-frame clones are kept and a portion is missing. Here the sample spans roughly 170,000 clones, less than 85% being singletons. Turning to this clone: Its antigen is unknown.

Findings of the study overall: Immune exposure information comprised only CMV serostatus. V- and J-gene trimming in TCR beta was tied to a missense DCLRE1C variant by an analysis performed later. Accounts indicate the classifier identified cytomegalovirus status with strong specificity and sensitivity. Productive status was seen about 90% or about 30% of the time for most TCR beta V segments in an earlier analysis.

V gene TRBV9 combines with J gene TRBJ2-1; D is perhaps TRBD2 (5 bases). The sample comprised PBMCs. This TCR was sampled from a man aged 18 to 30 in good health and CMV-seronegative. CDR3 protein: CASSSGSLASYNEQFF. CDR3 nucleotides: TGTGCCAGCAGCTCAGGTAGTTTAGCGTCCTACAATGAGCAGTTCTTC.